The TCR beta chain described here comes from a study of blood T cell repertoires in COVID-19 (dated by TCRdb to the early 2020s). The study in broad terms: Collaborator samples came from the United States, Italy and Spain and covered acute and convalescent phases of COVID-19. HLA class I and class II types, where available, came from metadata supplied by the sample provider rather than from assay-based typing. The repertoires were released in a freely available public database meant as a resource for research on the immune response to SARS-CoV-2. Subjects who had been exposed to COVID-19, were actively infected with it, or had recovered from it provided the deeply sampled blood TCRbeta repertoires that made up the dataset. The samples were drawn from the first 160 participants of the ongoing ImmuneRACE study and from 1,254 subjects provided by 6 global collaborators. Nearly every sample came with metadata listing a de-identified subject ID, COVID-19 status, age in years and sex. The prospective study material was composed of cDNA or gDNA derived from T cells, B-cell-depleted T cells, or PBMCs.

The immunoSEQ Assay, a bias-controlled multiplex PCR, was used to amplify TCRbeta CDR3 regions from genomic DNA. The original methods were these. Nucleated cell counts per sample were estimated from amplification of reference gene primers within the assay. To quantify the absolute abundance of each unique TCRbeta CDR3 rearrangement, sequence reads were collapsed and filtered. Productive Simpson clonality was computed per sample as the square root of Simpson's diversity index over productive rearrangements. TCRdb holds this immuneACCESS table with in-frame rearrangements only. Some clones are missing; in checked studies, unresolved V genes explain under half, and the rest has no known cause. Clone size and the V and J calls come from that table; the DNA yielded D and trimming. The sample table holds about 180,000 clones, of which about 91% were seen once. The biggest ten clones account for about 2.1% of the sample.

Participants in the prospective study were enrolled through a virtual design, were aged about 18 to 100 years, and lived in under 25 United States geographic areas. In the prospective study, cohorts were assigned on the basis of participant-reported clinical history obtained from a screening survey and a study questionnaire. In the prospective study, whole blood, serum and a nasopharyngeal or oropharyngeal swab were collected from each participant by mobile phlebotomists. Additional blood draws and questionnaires over an approximately two-month period could optionally be provided by prospective study participants. Blood samples from the prospective study were shipped frozen or at room temperature prior to DNA extraction. What the authors observed across the whole study: The amount of clinical and demographic metadata varied by source and participant and was provided uncurated.

Sequences MDHEN (CDR1) and SYDVKM (CDR2) are obtained from the germline V gene. V lost 7 bases and J lost 1 base; the stretch between them is 13 bases long. Inclusive of the bounding cysteine and phenylalanine, the CDR3 is 14 residues long. Only the CDR3 portion is preserved as DNA: 42 bases, with reading frame beginning at the first base. About this clone: The specificity of this receptor is unknown. No base quality information exists; no much larger clone differs at one position.

The V and J genes are TRBV28 and TRBJ1-1; confidence is insufficient to name the D gene. This receptor was obtained from a woman aged 40 to 50 with acute COVID-19. Material for sequencing was PBMCs or T cells enriched from blood (not recorded which). The nucleotide sequence reads TGTGCCAGCATCGGTGGATACAGGAACACTGAAGCTTTCTTT. Protein translation: CASIGGYRNTEAFF.